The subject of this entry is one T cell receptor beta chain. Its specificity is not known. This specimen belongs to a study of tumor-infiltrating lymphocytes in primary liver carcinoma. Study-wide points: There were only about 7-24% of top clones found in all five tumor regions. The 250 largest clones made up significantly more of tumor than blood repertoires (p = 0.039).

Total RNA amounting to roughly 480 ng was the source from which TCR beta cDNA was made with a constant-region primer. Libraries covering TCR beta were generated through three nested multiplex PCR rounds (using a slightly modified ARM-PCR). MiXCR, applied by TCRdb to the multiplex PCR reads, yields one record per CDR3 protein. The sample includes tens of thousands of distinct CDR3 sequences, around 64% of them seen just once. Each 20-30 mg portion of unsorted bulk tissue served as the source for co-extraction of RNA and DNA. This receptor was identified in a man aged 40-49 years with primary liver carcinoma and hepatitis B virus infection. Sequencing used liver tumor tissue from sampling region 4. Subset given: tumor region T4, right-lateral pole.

CDR3 in DNA: TGTGCCAGCAGGAGAGCGGGAGTGGGAAACATTCAGTACTTC. This codes for CASRRAGVGNIQYF. The chain uses TRBV12-3 or TRBV12-4 and TRBJ2-4, with 8 bases that match TRBD2. Germline trimming cut 6 bases from V and 6 bases from J; bases unmatched to any gene: 7. CDR3 size: 14 residues.